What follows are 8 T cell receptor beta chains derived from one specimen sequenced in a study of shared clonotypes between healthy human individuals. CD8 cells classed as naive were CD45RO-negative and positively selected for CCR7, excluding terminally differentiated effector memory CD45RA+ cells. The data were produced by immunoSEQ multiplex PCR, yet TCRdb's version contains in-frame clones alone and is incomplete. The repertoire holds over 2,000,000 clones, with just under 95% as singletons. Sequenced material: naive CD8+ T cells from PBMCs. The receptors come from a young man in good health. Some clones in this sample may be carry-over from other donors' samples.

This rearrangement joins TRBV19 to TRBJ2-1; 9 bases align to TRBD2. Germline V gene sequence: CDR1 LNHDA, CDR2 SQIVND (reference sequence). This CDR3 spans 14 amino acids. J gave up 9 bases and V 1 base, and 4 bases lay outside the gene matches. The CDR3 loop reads CASSIVLAGIEQFF. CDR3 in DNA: TGTGCCAGTAGTATAGTCCTAGCGGGGATTGAGCAGTTCTTC.

The CDR3 is CASSIGVSSYGYTF. CDR3 nucleotide sequence: TGTGCCAGTAGTATAGGAGTCAGCTCCTATGGCTACACCTTC. The gene calls are TRBV19 and TRBJ1-2, with D unclear. Trimming took 1 base from V and 4 from J, leaving 10 bases between them. The CDR3 extends over 14 amino acids. Germline V gene lookup returns CDR1 LNHDA and CDR2 SQIVND (reference sequence).

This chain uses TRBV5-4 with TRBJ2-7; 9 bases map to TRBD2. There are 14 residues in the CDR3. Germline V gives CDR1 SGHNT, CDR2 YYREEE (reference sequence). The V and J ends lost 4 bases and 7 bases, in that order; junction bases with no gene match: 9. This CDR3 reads CASSNAGLASEQYF. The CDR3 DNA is TGTGCCAGCAGCAATGCGGGACTAGCTTCAGAGCAGTACTTC.

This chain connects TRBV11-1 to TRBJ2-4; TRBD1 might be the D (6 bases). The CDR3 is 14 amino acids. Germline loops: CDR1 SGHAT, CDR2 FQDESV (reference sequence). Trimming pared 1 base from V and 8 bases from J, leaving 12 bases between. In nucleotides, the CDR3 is TGTGCCAGCAGCTTAGGGGGGCGCGAGGACATTCAGTACTTC. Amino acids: CASSLGGREDIQYF.

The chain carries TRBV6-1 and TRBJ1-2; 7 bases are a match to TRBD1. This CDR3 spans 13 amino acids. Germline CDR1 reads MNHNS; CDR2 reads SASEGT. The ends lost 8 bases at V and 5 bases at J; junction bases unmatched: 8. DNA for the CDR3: TGTGCCAGCTCCGACAGGGAGATTTATGGCTACACCTTC. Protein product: CASSDREIYGYTF.

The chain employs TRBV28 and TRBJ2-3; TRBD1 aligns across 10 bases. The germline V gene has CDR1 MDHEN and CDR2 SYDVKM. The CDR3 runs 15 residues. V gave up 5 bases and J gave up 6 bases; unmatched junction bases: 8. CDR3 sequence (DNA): TGTGCCAGCAGTCTAGGGACAGGGGTTTATGATACGCAGTATTTT. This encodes CASSLGTGVYDTQYF.

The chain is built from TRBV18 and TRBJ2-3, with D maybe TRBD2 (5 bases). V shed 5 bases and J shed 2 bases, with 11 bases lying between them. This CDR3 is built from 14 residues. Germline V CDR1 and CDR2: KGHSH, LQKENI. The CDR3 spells CASSTTRDTDTQYF. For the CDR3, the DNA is TGTGCCAGCTCAACAACCCGGGACACAGATACGCAGTATTTT. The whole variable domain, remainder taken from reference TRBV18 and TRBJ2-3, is NAGVMQNPRHLVRRRGQEARLRCSPMKGHSHVYWYRQLPEEGLKFMVYLQKENIIDESGMPKERFSAEFPKEGPSILRIQQVVRGDSAAYFCASSTTRDTDTQYFGPGTRLTVL.

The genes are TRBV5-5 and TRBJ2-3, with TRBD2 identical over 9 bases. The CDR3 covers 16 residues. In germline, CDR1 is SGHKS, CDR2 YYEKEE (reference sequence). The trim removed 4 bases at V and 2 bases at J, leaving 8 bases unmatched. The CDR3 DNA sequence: TGTGCCAGCAGCCAGGAAATAGCGGGAGTCACAGATACGCAGTATTTT. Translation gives CASSQEIAGVTDTQYF. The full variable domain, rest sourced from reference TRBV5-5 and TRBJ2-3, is DAGVTQSPTHLIKTRGQQVTLRCSPISGHKSVSWYQQVLGQGPQFIFQYYEKEERGRGNFPDRFSARQFPNYSSELNVNALLLGDSALYLCASSQEIAGVTDTQYFGPGTRLTVL.